The next 14 T cell receptor beta chains were all read from a single sample in a study of brain T cells in children with intractable seizures (dated by TCRdb to about 2021). Interpreted using the paper, the time point label stands for: blood from clinic visit 5 months post-surgery; TSC patient then seizure free. Receptor amplification or capture employed the immunoSEQ multiplex PCR assay. Entries here come from immuneACCESS through TCRdb and include only in-frame sequences with V and J called. Some clones fail to appear in such tables; in the studies checked, an unresolved V gene covers under half of the shortfall, and the cause of the remainder is unknown. The sample table records around 340,000 clones; over 90% of these occur just once. The top ten clonotypes cover approximately 5% of the sample. The material was peripheral blood, obtained 4 to 6 months after surgery. The receptor set was obtained from a boy under two years old with tuberous sclerosis and intractable seizures.

The chain links TRBV9 to TRBJ2-1, with 15 bases aligning to TRBD2. V lost 4 bases, J lost 6 bases, and 11 bases stayed unmatched. The CDR3 runs to 18 residues. Germline assignment: CDR1 SGDLS and CDR2 YYNGEE. The CDR3 bases are TGTGCCAGCAGCCCGCGGACTAGCGGGGGGGCCTGGGGCAATGAGCAGTTCTTC. Residues: CASSPRTSGGAWGNEQFF.

The chain recombines TRBV12-5 with TRBJ2-7, with 8 positions matching TRBD2. CDR3 length equals 12 residues. V trimming: 8 bases; J trimming: 7 bases; junction bases outside the gene matches: 7. Germline CDR1 and CDR2: LGHNT and FRNRAP. CDR3 residues: CASSSGSEEQYF. CDR3 nucleotide sequence: TGTGCTAGTTCGAGCGGGAGCGAAGAGCAGTACTTC.

The chain is built from TRBV5-6 and TRBJ1-2; 7 bases fit TRBD1. The CDR3 covers 15 residues. The germline gives CDR1 SGHDT, CDR2 YYEEEE. The V gene end was trimmed by 4 bases and the J gene end by 0 bases; junction bases not matched to a gene: 6. CDR3 in DNA: TGTGCCAGCAGCGGAACGGACAGGACTAACTATGGCTACACCTTC. It yields the protein CASSGTDRTNYGYTF.

V and J are TRBV25-1 and TRBJ2-6; no firm D call. In germline, CDR1 is MGHDK, CDR2 SYGVNS. This CDR3 has 16 amino acids. V shed 6 bases and J shed 0 bases, with 12 bases lying between them. Written as DNA, the CDR3 is TGTGCCAGCAGGGCCCCCCAAAGCTCTGGGGCCAACGTCCTGACTTTC. Translating gives CASRAPQSSGANVLTF.

This chain uses TRBV11-3 with TRBJ2-2; possibly TRBD2 for D (6 bases). Germline V gives CDR1 SGHNT, CDR2 YENEEA. The V and J ends lost 5 bases and 2 bases respectively, with 12 bases between them. The CDR3 contains 15 residues. The CDR3 region is CASSARDSNTGELFF. CDR3 sequence (DNA): TGTGCCAGCAGCGCCCGGGACTCAAACACCGGGGAGCTGTTTTTT.

V usage is TRBV5-1 and J usage is TRBJ1-6; no definite D call. CDR3 size: 17 residues. Germline loops: CDR1 SGHRS, CDR2 YFSETQ. Deletions cut 0 bases from V and 0 bases from J, with 10 bases between. CDR3 in DNA: TGCGCCAGCAGCTTGGAGACAATAAGCTCCTATAATTCACCCCTCCACTTT. This gives the protein CASSLETISSYNSPLHF. Based on the CDR3 plus reference TRBV5-1 and TRBJ1-6, the full variable domain is KAGVTQTPRYLIKTRGQQVTLSCSPISGHRSVSWYQQTPGQGLQFLFEYFSETQRNKGNFPGRFSGRQFSNSRSEMNVSTLELGDSALYLCASSLETISSYNSPLHFGNGTRLTVT.

The J gene is TRBJ1-6, the V gene TRBV5-8; 7 positions match TRBD1. The CDR3 has 16 amino acids. Germline-derived CDR1 and CDR2 are SGHTS and YDEGEE. Unmatched junction bases numbered 3, after V lost 1 base and J lost 2 bases. The CDR3 DNA reads as TGTGCCAGCAGCTTGAGGCAGGGGGCCTATAATTCACCCCTCCACTTT. Its translation: CASSLRQGAYNSPLHF.

The chain joins TRBV28 to TRBJ2-7; D call uncertain. The CDR3 contains 13 residues. V lost 5 bases, J lost 3 bases, and 11 bases lay in between. Germline V lookup: CDR1 MDHEN, CDR2 SYDVKM. The CDR3 loop reads CASSPLTRYEQYF. The CDR3 nucleotides are TGTGCCAGCAGTCCGTTGACCCGCTACGAGCAGTACTTC.

In its sample, this clone was seen once. V gene TRBV10-3 combines with J gene TRBJ2-3, with D tentatively TRBD1 or TRBD2 (5 bases each). V was clipped by 0 bases and J by 0 bases, with 28 bases between them. This CDR3 is built from 22 residues. Looked up from germline, CDR1 is ENHRY and CDR2 is SYGVKD. Here the CDR3 DNA reads TGTGCCATCAGTGAGTCGAAGGAGGTGGTCAGGGCAGAACGAATTAGCACAGATACGCAGTATTTT. It encodes CAISESKEVVRAERISTDTQYF.

The CDR3 reads CASSETLSTGELFF. Here the CDR3 DNA reads TGTGCCAGCAGTGAAACCCTCTCCACCGGGGAGCTGTTTTTT. This sequence joins TRBV2 and TRBJ2-2, with no clear D. Trimming removed 2 bases at V and 4 bases at J, with 8 bases between. This CDR3 region has 14 residues. In germline, CDR1 is SNHLY, CDR2 FYNNEI.

The V gene is TRBV6-4, the J gene TRBJ2-5; D is possibly TRBD2 (5 bases). The CDR3 is 14 residues long. Trimming left V 10 bases short and J 0 bases short, with 15 bases between. CDR1 is MRHNA, CDR2 SNTAGT, per germline. Here the CDR3 reads CATTLQADQETQYF. DNA for the CDR3: TGTGCCACCACACTCCAAGCGGACCAAGAGACCCAGTACTTC.

The gene calls are TRBV12-5 and TRBJ1-5; unclear D gene. CDR1 and CDR2 (germline): LGHNT, FRNRAP. The CDR3 has 13 amino acids. V was clipped by 3 bases and J by 5 bases, with 8 bases between them. CDR3 in DNA: TGTGCTAGTGGTTTTGCCAGTGATCAGCCCCAGCATTTT. Its protein is CASGFASDQPQHF.

In its sample, this clone was seen once. This chain links TRBV12-3 or TRBV12-4 with TRBJ2-1; 8 bases are a match to TRBD2. The CDR3 loop spans 13 amino acids. V gave up 7 bases and J gave up 9 bases; unmatched junction bases: 8. CDR3 residues: CASTSSGGGEQFF. The CDR3 DNA reads TGTGCCAGCACCAGCAGCGGGGGTGGTGAGCAGTTCTTC.

The chain has TRBV6-6 and TRBJ2-2; 8 nucleotides align to TRBD2. The V gene's germline CDR1 is MNHNY and CDR2 SVGAGI (reference sequence). The CDR3 contains 14 residues. The V gene end was trimmed by 2 bases and the J gene end by 11 bases; junction bases not matched to a gene: 7. The CDR3 coding sequence is TGTGCCAGCAGTTACCTAGCGGGCCTAGGAGAGCTGTTTTTT. Amino acids: CASSYLAGLGELFF.